The 21 T cell receptor beta chains in this list originate from one sample, sequenced in a study of blood T cell repertoires in COVID-19. Measured with immunoSEQ multiplex PCR; TCRdb has only the in-frame clones, and not every one. The sample has approximately 91,000 clones; 76% are singletons. Sequenced sample: peripheral blood. These receptors originate from a man aged 70 or older with acute or convalescent COVID-19.

The chain has TRBV6-5 and TRBJ2-5, with TRBD2 matching 9 bases. Germline loops: CDR1 MNHEY, CDR2 SVGAGI. This CDR3 spans 15 amino acids. Unmatched junction bases numbered 7, after V lost 2 bases and J lost 6 bases. The CDR3 DNA is TGTGCCAGCAGTTACGTGGCGGGAGGGCCTCAGACCCAGTACTTC. Translated, it gives CASSYVAGGPQTQYF.

The V call is TRBV30, the J call TRBJ1-1; D is unclear. The CDR3 is 12 residues long. CDR1 GTSNPN and CDR2 SVGIG come from the germline V gene (reference sequence). Trimming removed 5 bases from V and 4 bases from J, with 11 bases in between. The CDR3 protein is CAWDSAGTEAFF. The CDR3 region has the DNA TGTGCCTGGGATAGTGCGGGCACTGAAGCTTTCTTT.

The J gene is TRBJ2-2, the V gene TRBV10-2; TRBD2 might be the D (5 bases). Trimming pared 7 bases from V and 5 bases from J, leaving 14 bases between. Germline assignment: CDR1 WSHSY and CDR2 SAAADI. The CDR3 is made up of 14 amino acids. For the CDR3, the DNA is TGCGCCAGCACGTTCGGGGTTGTTACCGGGGAGCTGTTTTTT. Translating gives CASTFGVVTGELFF.

The chain has TRBV6-5 and TRBJ1-2; TRBD1 might be the D (6 bases). The CDR3 is 14 amino acids. V was pared by 5 bases and J by 4 bases, with 14 bases between. The germline gives CDR1 MNHEY, CDR2 SVGAGI. The CDR3 coding sequence is TGTGCCAGCAGTCGACAGACAGGAAGCTATGGCTACACCTTC. Its protein product is CASSRQTGSYGYTF.

This clone was seen only a few times. The genes are TRBV5-1 and TRBJ2-2; D is ambiguous. CDR1 is SGHRS and CDR2 is YFSETQ in the germline V gene. CDR3 length: 16 amino acids. Trimming pared 0 bases from V and 1 base from J, leaving 10 bases between. Here the CDR3 DNA reads TGCGCCAGCAGCTTGGATGCGTTCGGGAACACCGGGGAGCTGTTTTTT. The encoded protein is CASSLDAFGNTGELFF.

This rearrangement joins TRBV2 to TRBJ1-2; no definite D call. Trimming left V 4 bases short and J 4 bases short, with 13 bases between. This CDR3 comprises 14 residues. Germline lookup yields CDR1 SNHLY and CDR2 FYNNEI. CDR3 sequence: CASSGFSGGYGYTF. The CDR3 DNA is TGTGCCAGCAGTGGGTTTTCCGGCGGCTATGGCTACACCTTC.

The chain couples TRBV5-1 to TRBJ2-5; the D is unclear. With 1 base removed from V and 5 bases from J, the gap between germline ends came to 9 bases. Germline loops: CDR1 SGHRS, CDR2 YFSETQ. The CDR3 has 13 amino acids. The CDR3 loop reads CASSLLHGETQYF. CDR3 nucleotide sequence: TGCGCCAGCAGCTTGCTTCACGGGGAGACCCAGTACTTC. Full variable domain (remainder filled in from reference TRBV5-1 and TRBJ2-5): KAGVTQTPRYLIKTRGQQVTLSCSPISGHRSVSWYQQTPGQGLQFLFEYFSETQRNKGNFPGRFSGRQFSNSRSEMNVSTLELGDSALYLCASSLLHGETQYFGPGTRLLVL.

Written as DNA, the CDR3 is TGTGCCAGCAGTCGGACAGCAACTAATGAAAAACTGTTTTTT. Residues: CASSRTATNEKLFF. This chain connects TRBV9 to TRBJ1-4, with a tentative D call TRBD1 (6 bases). Per germline, CDR1 SGDLS and CDR2 YYNGEE. The length of the CDR3 is 14 residues. Trimming pared 5 bases from V and 0 bases from J, leaving 8 bases between.

The chain combines TRBV12-5 with TRBJ1-1; D is ambiguous. Germline assignment: CDR1 LGHNT and CDR2 FRNRAP. The CDR3 is 13 amino acids. The V and J ends lost 7 bases and 3 bases respectively, with 12 bases between them. The CDR3 region has the DNA TGTGCTAGTGCCCCCCAAATGTACACTGAAGCTTTCTTT. Encoded protein: CASAPQMYTEAFF.

V usage is TRBV5-1 and J usage is TRBJ1-1; 10 positions agree with TRBD1. The length of the CDR3 is 15 residues. The V gene end was trimmed by 3 bases and the J gene end by 7 bases; junction bases not matched to a gene: 9. CDR1 is SGHRS, CDR2 YFSETQ, per germline. For the CDR3, the DNA is TGCGCCAGCAGCTATAATCCGGGACAGGGGAATGAAGCTTTCTTT. This translates into CASSYNPGQGNEAFF.

This sequence joins TRBV5-4 and TRBJ1-1, with 8 bases aligning to TRBD1. The CDR3 loop spans 14 amino acids. The junction had 7 bases not matched to a gene; V was cut back by 4 bases and J by 5 bases. CDR1 and CDR2 (germline): SGHNT, YYREEE (reference sequence). The CDR3 DNA follows: TGTGCCAGCAGCCACGACAGGGGAAGGACTGAAGCTTTCTTT. Translation gives CASSHDRGRTEAFF.

The chain carries TRBV10-2 and TRBJ1-6; D not resolved. Germline V lookup: CDR1 WSHSY, CDR2 SAAADI. V lost 8 bases and J 8 bases, leaving 13 bases between the germline ends. This CDR3 region has 13 residues. The chain's CDR3 is CASRPVVDSPLHF. The CDR3 DNA follows: TGCGCCAGCCGTCCGGTCGTCGATTCACCCCTCCACTTT.

V gene TRBV19 combines with J gene TRBJ1-1; 8 bases line up with TRBD1. The CDR3 extends over 15 amino acids. The trim removed 6 bases at V and 0 bases at J, leaving 6 bases unmatched. Germline CDR1 reads LNHDA; CDR2 reads SQIVND (reference sequence). The CDR3 reads CASRGDRGLNTEAFF. DNA for the CDR3: TGTGCCAGTAGGGGCGACAGGGGCTTGAACACTGAAGCTTTCTTT.

Note on this clone: The identical CDR3 is also encoded by other nucleotide sequences in the sample. The chain links TRBV6-1 to TRBJ2-7; 7 bases map to TRBD1. The V and J ends lost 3 bases and 2 bases, in that order; junction bases with no gene match: 4. Per germline, CDR1 MNHNS and CDR2 SASEGT. The CDR3 covers 14 residues. CDR3 region: CASSEATGPYEQYF. The CDR3 DNA reads as TGTGCCAGCAGTGAGGCGACAGGGCCCTACGAGCAGTACTTC.

The rearrangement uses TRBV6-6 and TRBJ1-5; TRBD1 matches at 9 bases. Germline CDR1 reads MNHNY; CDR2 reads SVGAGI (reference sequence). The CDR3 extends over 17 amino acids. V dropped 5 bases and J dropped 6; count of bases not matched to a gene: 14. CDR3 nucleotides: TGTGCCAGCAGTCTCTTCTCGACAGGGGGTGTAGGTCAGCCCCAGCATTTT. It codes for CASSLFSTGGVGQPQHF.

V is TRBV19 and J is TRBJ1-6; 8 bases are shared with TRBD1. Trimming cost V 3 bases and J 2 bases; bases outside gene matches: 9. Germline V gene lookup returns CDR1 LNHDA and CDR2 SQIVND (reference sequence). This CDR3 region has 18 residues. In DNA, the CDR3 is TGTGCCAGTAGTATGACCCTGACAGGGGCTGCCTATAATTCACCCCTCCACTTT. Its translation is CASSMTLTGAAYNSPLHF.

The rearrangement joins TRBV5-8 to TRBJ2-5; 11 bases line up with TRBD2. The CDR3 spans 15 residues. J lost 3 bases, V lost 5 bases, and 6 bases had no gene match. Germline loops: CDR1 SGHTS, CDR2 YDEGEE. This CDR3 reads CASSYGTSGKETQYF. CDR3 nucleotide sequence: TGTGCCAGCAGTTATGGGACTAGCGGTAAAGAGACCCAGTACTTC. The full variable domain, with the rest looked up from reference TRBV5-8 and TRBJ2-5, is EAGVTQSPTHLIKTRGQQATLRCSPISGHTSVYWYQQALGLGLQFLLWYDEGEERNRGNFPPRFSGRQFPNYSSELNVNALELEDSALYLCASSYGTSGKETQYFGPGTRLLVL.

The rearrangement uses TRBV11-3 and TRBJ1-6; D not resolved. CDR1 is SGHNT, CDR2 YENEEA, per germline. Trimming left V 0 bases short and J 7 bases short, with 16 bases between. The CDR3 spans 17 residues. CDR3: CASSLDGTTRVNSPLHF. The CDR3 DNA reads as TGTGCCAGCAGCTTAGATGGTACAACGAGGGTAAATTCACCCCTCCACTTT.

This clone was recorded only once. The CDR3 DNA follows: TGCGCCAGCAGTTCGGGACTAGCGGGGTACAATGAGCAGTTCTTC. Translating it yields CASSSGLAGYNEQFF. This chain uses TRBV5-1 with TRBJ2-1, with 13 bases aligning to TRBD2. The CDR3 length is 15 residues. Trimming at V came to 5 bases and at J to 4 bases, leaving 3 bases not matched to a gene. Germline CDR1 reads SGHRS; CDR2 reads YFSETQ. The full variable domain, completed using reference TRBV5-1 and TRBJ2-1, is KAGVTQTPRYLIKTRGQQVTLSCSPISGHRSVSWYQQTPGQGLQFLFEYFSETQRNKGNFPGRFSGRQFSNSRSEMNVSTLELGDSALYLCASSSGLAGYNEQFFGPGTRLTVL.

The chain links TRBV5-1 to TRBJ2-1; 9 bases align to TRBD2. V was pared by 2 bases and J by 5 bases, with 8 bases of the junction left unmatched. The V gene's germline CDR1 is SGHRS and CDR2 YFSETQ. This CDR3 comprises 16 residues. DNA of the CDR3: TGCGCCAGCAGCTTCAGTAGCGGGGGCCGGAACAATGAGCAGTTCTTC. The encoded protein is CASSFSSGGRNNEQFF.

The chain carries TRBV7-2 and TRBJ2-7; 7 nucleotides line up with TRBD1. Germline V gene lookup returns CDR1 SGHTA and CDR2 FQGNSA. The CDR3 spans 15 residues. After removal of 5 bases from V and 4 bases from J, the junction contained 11 bases not matched to a gene. The CDR3 sequence: CASSLDGTVNYEQYF. The CDR3 nucleotides read TGTGCCAGCAGCCTCGACGGGACAGTTAATTACGAGCAGTACTTC.